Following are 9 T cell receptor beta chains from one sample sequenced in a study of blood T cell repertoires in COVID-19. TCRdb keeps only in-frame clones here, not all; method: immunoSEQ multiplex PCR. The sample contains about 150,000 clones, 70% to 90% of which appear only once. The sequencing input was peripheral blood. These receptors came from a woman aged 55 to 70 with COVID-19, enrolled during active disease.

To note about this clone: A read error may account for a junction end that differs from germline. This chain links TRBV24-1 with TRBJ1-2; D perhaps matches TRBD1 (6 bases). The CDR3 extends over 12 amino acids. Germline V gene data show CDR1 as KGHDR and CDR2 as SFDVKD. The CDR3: CATSDPWGGVSF. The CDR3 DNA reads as TGTGCCACCAGTGACCCGTGGGGGGGCGTCTCCTTC.

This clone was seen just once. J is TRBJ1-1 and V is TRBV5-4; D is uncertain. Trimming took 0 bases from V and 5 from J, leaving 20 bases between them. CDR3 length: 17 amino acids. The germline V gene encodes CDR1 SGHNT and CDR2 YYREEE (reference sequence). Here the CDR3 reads CASSLGMAAGKKTEAFF. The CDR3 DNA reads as TGTGCCAGCAGCTTGGGGATGGCTGCGGGGAAGAAGACTGAAGCTTTCTTT.

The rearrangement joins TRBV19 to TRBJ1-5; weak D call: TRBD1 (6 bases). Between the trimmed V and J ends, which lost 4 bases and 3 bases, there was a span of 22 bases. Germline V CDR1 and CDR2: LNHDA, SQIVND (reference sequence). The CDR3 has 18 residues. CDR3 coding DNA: TGTGCCAGTAGTACGGGGGGCGTAAGGTCTCGTTACAATCAGCCCCAGCATTTT. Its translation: CASSTGGVRSRYNQPQHF. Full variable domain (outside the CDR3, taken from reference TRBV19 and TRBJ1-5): DGGITQSPKYLFRKEGQNVTLSCEQNLNHDAMYWYRQDPGQGLRLIYYSQIVNDFQKGDIAEGYSVSREKKESFPLTVTSAQKNPTAFYLCASSTGGVRSRYNQPQHFGDGTRLSIL.

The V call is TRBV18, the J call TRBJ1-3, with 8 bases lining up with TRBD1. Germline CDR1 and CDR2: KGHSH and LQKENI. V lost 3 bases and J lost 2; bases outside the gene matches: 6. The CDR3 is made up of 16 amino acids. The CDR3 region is CASSPKTGATGNTIYF. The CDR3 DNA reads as TGTGCCAGCTCACCGAAGACAGGGGCGACTGGAAACACCATATATTTT.

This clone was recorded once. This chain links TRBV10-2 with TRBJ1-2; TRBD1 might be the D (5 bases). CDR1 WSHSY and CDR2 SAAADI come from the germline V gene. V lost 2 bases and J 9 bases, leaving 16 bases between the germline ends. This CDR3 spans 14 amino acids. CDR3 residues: CASSEAAGTFRYTF. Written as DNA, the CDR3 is TGCGCCAGCAGTGAGGCGGCCGGGACTTTTCGCTACACCTTC.

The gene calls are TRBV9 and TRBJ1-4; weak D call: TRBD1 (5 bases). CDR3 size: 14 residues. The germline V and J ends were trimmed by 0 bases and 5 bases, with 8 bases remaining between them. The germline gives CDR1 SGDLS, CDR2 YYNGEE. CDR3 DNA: TGTGCCAGCAGCGTAGGGGCAGGGAATGAAAAACTGTTTTTT. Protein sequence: CASSVGAGNEKLFF. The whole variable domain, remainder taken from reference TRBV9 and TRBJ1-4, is DSGVTQTPKHLITATGQRVTLRCSPRSGDLSVYWYQQSLDQGLQFLIQYYNGEERAKGNILERFSAQQFPDLHSELNLSSLELGDSALYFCASSVGAGNEKLFFGSGTQLSVL.

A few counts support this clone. The DNA of the CDR3 is TGTGCCAGCAGTTTGGTCCAGGGCGATGAGCAGTTCTTC. Translating it yields CASSLVQGDEQFF. The chain has TRBV12-3 or TRBV12-4 and TRBJ2-1; D perhaps matches TRBD1 (5 bases). The V end was cut by 3 bases, the J end by 8 bases, with 11 bases between. The CDR3 is 13 residues long.

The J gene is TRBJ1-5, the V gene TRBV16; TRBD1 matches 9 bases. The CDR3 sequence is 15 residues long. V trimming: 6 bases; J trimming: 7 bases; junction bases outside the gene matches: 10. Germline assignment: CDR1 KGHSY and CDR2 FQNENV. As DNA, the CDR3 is TGTGCCAGCAGGAAAACAGGGGGCAGTGAGCAGCCCCAGCATTTT. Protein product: CASRKTGGSEQPQHF.

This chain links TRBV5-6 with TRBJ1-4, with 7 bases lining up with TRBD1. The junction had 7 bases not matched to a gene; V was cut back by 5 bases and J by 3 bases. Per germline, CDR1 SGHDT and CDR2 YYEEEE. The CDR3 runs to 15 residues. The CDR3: CASRRGQGANEKLFF. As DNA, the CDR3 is TGTGCCAGCAGACGCGGTCAGGGGGCTAATGAAAAACTGTTTTTT. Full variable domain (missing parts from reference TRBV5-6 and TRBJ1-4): DAGVTQSPTHLIKTRGQQVTLRCSPKSGHDTVSWYQQALGQGPQFIFQYYEEEERQRGNFPDRFSGHQFPNYSSELNVNALLLGDSALYLCASRRGQGANEKLFFGSGTQLSVL.